This T cell receptor beta chain originates from a study of shared clonotypes between healthy human individuals (dated by TCRdb to about 2020). A note on the overall study: Three men and a couple of women, aged 18 to 49 years, made up the cohort. Blood TCR repertoires of about 5 healthy adults were deeply sequenced to estimate repertoire size and the extent of clonotype sharing between individuals. To increase sequencing depth and limit assay-specific biases, TCR repertoire library preparation and sequencing were carried out by different laboratories using diverse techniques. Between about 0.8 and 9 billion PBMCs per donor were obtained by leukapheresis.

Its CDR3 holds 15 amino acids, cysteine through phenylalanine. The sequence is cut down to CDR3 DNA, 45 bases in frame from base 1. Based on the germline V gene (reference sequence), the CDR1 and CDR2 sequences are SEHNR and FQNEAQ. The germline V and J ends show losses of 5 bases and 2 bases respectively, and no gene match explains 6 bases of the junction. Using the deep immunoSEQ assay, multiplex PCR amplified TCR CDR3 regions from genomic DNA. Genomic DNA extracted from each cell subset was distributed evenly over all wells of several immunoSEQ 96-well plates, and each plate served as one replicate. Each replicate PCR for unsorted PBMC received around 330 ng genomic DNA, equal to 30,000 to 35,000 T cell genomes. Genomic DNA from unsorted PBMC was sequenced over ten immunoSEQ deep assay plates. Purified libraries were measured with a Qubit 3.0 fluorometer, size-checked on a Bioanalyzer 2100, and measured again with the KAPA Library Quantification kit. Each immunoSEQ 96-well plate was sequenced on its own single-read 150-cycle Illumina NextSeq 550 flow cell. Per the source publication's procedure: Because only junctional sequences without quality scores were contained in the immunoSEQ output, filtering matching that applied to full-length reads could not be performed. To assign V/J genes and CDR3, sequences were annotated using PyIR, a Python wrapper for IgBLAST v1.9, with IMGT germline references. Any read was removed if the V/J assignment was weak (E-value above 1e-6), the CDR3 was missing, or the read contained stop codons, out-of-frame junctions, or ambiguous translated residues. V3J clonotypes were defined by identical inferred V gene, J gene, and CDR3 amino acid sequence. The percentage overlap between two repertoires was calculated by dividing the number of shared unique clonotypes by the size of the smaller repertoire. Richness of each repertoire was evaluated using RTK rarefaction, the Chao1 estimator, and Recon v2.1 estimates of unobserved clonotypes. TCRdb stores this immuneACCESS table with in-frame sequences only. Part of the clones is absent; in the studies checked, under half of the shortfall reflects unresolved V genes, and no reason is known for the rest. V and J calls plus clone size are reproduced from that table; the DNA served to infer D and trimming. This sample is represented by some 530,000 clones; 81% of them were singletons. Over 9.5% of the sample comes from the top ten.

The donors were healthy, HIV-negative adults with no recently reported acute infections or vaccinations. All donors were Caucasian adults living in Nashville, Tennessee, USA. In the unsorted samples, some 100 million PBMCs were counted, and genomic DNA was extracted using the QIAamp DNA Blood Mini kit. Blood was collected by leukapheresis, and PBMCs were isolated by Ficoll-Histopaque density gradient centrifugation and then cryopreserved in liquid nitrogen vapor phase. What the research found in general, with its limitations: Sampling was restricted to blood, and TCR repertoires in tissues likely differ from the TCR repertoires found in blood. Because the study included a small number of donors, the genetic and exposure-history diversity represented was limited. Based on pairwise subsampling, the degree of clonotype sharing among donors was expected to be affected by sequencing depth.

As concerns this clone: Its antigen is unknown. Nothing much larger sits one base from this clone, and base qualities are not available.

The chain couples TRBV7-9 to TRBJ1-5; 7 nucleotides in the junction match TRBD1. Sample: PBMCs. This sequence was found in a woman between 35 and 50 years old in good health. Some clones in this sample may be carry-over from other donors' samples. The nucleotide sequence reads as follows: TGTGCCAGCAGCCCGCAAGGGGGCGGCAATCAGCCCCAGCATTTT. Its protein product is CASSPQGGGNQPQHF.